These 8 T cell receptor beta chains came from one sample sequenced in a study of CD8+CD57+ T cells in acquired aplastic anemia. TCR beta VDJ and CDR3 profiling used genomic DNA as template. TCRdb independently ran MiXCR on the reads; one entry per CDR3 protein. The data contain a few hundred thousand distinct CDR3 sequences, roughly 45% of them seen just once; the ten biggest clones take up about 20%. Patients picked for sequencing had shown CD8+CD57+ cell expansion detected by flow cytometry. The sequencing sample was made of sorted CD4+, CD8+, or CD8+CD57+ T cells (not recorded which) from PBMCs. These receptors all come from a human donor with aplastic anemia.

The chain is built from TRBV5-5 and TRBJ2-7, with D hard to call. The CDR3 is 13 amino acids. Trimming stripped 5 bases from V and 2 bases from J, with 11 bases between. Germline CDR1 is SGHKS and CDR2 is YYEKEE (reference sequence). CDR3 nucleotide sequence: TGTGCCAGCAGTACGGTTGAGGCCTACGAGCAGTACTTC. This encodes CASSTVEAYEQYF.

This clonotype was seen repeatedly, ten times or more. The CDR3 nucleotides are TGTGCCAGCAGCTTGGAGATCACCGGGGAGCTGTTTTTT. The encoded protein is CASSLEITGELFF. The rearrangement joins TRBV7-3 to TRBJ2-2, with D unresolved. Trimming removed 3 bases from V and 4 bases from J, with 6 bases in between. Germline V gene sequence: CDR1 SGHTA, CDR2 FQGTGA. The CDR3 sequence is 13 residues long.

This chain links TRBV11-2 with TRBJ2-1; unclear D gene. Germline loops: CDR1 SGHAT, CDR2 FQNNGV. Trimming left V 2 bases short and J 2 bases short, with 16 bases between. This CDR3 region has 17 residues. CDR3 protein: CASSLLGIFSAYNEQFF. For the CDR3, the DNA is TGTGCCAGCAGCTTACTTGGGATTTTTTCTGCCTACAATGAGCAGTTCTTC. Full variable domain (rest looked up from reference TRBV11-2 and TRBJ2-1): EAGVAQSPRYKIIEKRQSVAFWCNPISGHATLYWYQQILGQGPKLLIQFQNNGVVDDSQLPKDRFSAERLKGVDSTLKIQPAKLEDSAVYLCASSLLGIFSAYNEQFFGPGTRLTVL.

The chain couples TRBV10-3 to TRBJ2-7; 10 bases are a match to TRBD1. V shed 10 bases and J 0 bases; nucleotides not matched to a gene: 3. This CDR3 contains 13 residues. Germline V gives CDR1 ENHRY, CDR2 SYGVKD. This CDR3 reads CATGTGVSYEQYF. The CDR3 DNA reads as TGTGCCACCGGGACAGGGGTCTCCTACGAGCAGTACTTC.

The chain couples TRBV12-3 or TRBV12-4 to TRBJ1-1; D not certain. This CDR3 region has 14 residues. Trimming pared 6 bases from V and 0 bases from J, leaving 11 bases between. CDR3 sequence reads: CASSRRIMNTEAFF. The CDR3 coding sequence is TGTGCCAGCAGCCGACGGATCATGAACACTGAAGCTTTCTTT.

DNA of the CDR3: TGTGCCAGTAGTATTTGGAACACCTACGAGCAGTACTTC. As protein: CASSIWNTYEQYF. The rearrangement uses TRBV19 and TRBJ2-5, with D unclear. The J call is uncertain, as TRBJ2-7 better fits the DNA end. The CDR3 runs 13 residues. Germline V CDR1 and CDR2: LNHDA, SQIVND (reference sequence).

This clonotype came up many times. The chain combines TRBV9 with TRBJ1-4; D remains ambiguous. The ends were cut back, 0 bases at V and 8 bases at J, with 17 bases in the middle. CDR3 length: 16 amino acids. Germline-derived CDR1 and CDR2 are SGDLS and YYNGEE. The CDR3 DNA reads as TGTGCCAGCAGCGTAGACGTGAGGAGTGCAGAGGAAAAACTGTTTTTT. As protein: CASSVDVRSAEEKLFF.

CDR3 in amino acids: CASRGRSQNNEQFF. The CDR3 nucleotides are TGTGCCAGCCGCGGTAGATCTCAAAACAATGAGCAGTTCTTC. This chain joins TRBV2 and TRBJ2-7, with D unclear. The J call may be incorrect, as the DNA end agrees better with TRBJ2-1. This CDR3 is built from 14 residues. In germline, CDR1 is SNHLY, CDR2 FYNNEI.